Sequencing of this T cell receptor (beta chain) was carried out in a study of cytomegalovirus exposure and HLA in healthy donors. A multiplex PCR was run with 60 Vbeta primers and 13 Jbeta primers. The assay was immunoSEQ multiplex PCR, and TCRdb's table has in-frame clones only and misses some. The sample carries 150,000 or so clones, roughly 85% recorded once. The germline gives CDR1 KGHSH, CDR2 LQKENI. The ends lost 0 bases at V and 0 bases at J; junction bases unmatched: 5. The CDR3 is 17 residues long. Specimen: PBMCs. The receptor's source is a male donor in good health and CMV-seronegative. This chain links TRBV18 with TRBJ2-4; 7 bases match TRBD1. This CDR3 reads CASSPPRQGEAKNIQYF. The CDR3, as DNA: TGTGCCAGCTCACCACCCCGACAGGGAGAAGCCAAAAACATTCAGTACTTC.